One sample yielded the 30 T cell receptor beta chains listed below, sequenced in a study of shared clonotypes between healthy human individuals (dated by TCRdb to about 2020). Libraries were constructed by the immunoSEQ multiplex PCR assay. TCRdb took this table from immuneACCESS and kept in-frame rearrangements with V and J called. Such tables lack part of the clones; where checked against another copy, unresolved V genes explain under half of the gap, and the rest is unexplained. The sample yields approximately 2.5 million clones; approximately 92% were counted once. The ten most abundant clones make up 0.13% to 0.15% of the sample. The source material was naive CD4+ T cells sorted from blood. What this sample's cell subset or site label stands for: CD45RA+ positively selected. The receptors come from a man aged 18 to 29 in good health.

The rearrangement joins TRBV19 to TRBJ1-1, with TRBD1 matching over 11 bases. The germline V gene encodes CDR1 LNHDA and CDR2 SQIVND (reference sequence). This CDR3 region has 13 residues. Losses at the gene ends were 7 bases for V and 11 bases for J; bases not matched to a gene: 9. For the CDR3, the DNA is TGTGCCAGTACCGCCCGGGACAGGGGGGAGGCTTTCTTT. Its protein product is CASTARDRGEAFF.

This clone occurred once. The chain couples TRBV5-1 to TRBJ1-2, with 9 bases lining up with TRBD1. With V trimmed by 3 bases and J by 7 bases, 7 bases remained unmatched. CDR1 is SGHRS, CDR2 YFSETQ, per germline. There are 14 residues in the CDR3. The CDR3 here is CASSSGQGKAGYTF. In DNA form, the CDR3 reads TGCGCCAGCAGCTCGGGACAGGGCAAGGCTGGCTACACCTTC.

V and J are TRBV7-8 and TRBJ2-7; D might be TRBD1 or TRBD2, each matching 5 bases. The germline V and J ends were trimmed by 0 bases and 0 bases, with 12 bases remaining between them. CDR3 length: 16 residues. CDR1 and CDR2 (germline): SGHVS, FQNEAQ. This CDR3 reads CASSLAPRGLSYEQYF. The CDR3 nucleotides read TGTGCCAGCAGCTTAGCGCCCCGGGGCCTCTCCTACGAGCAGTACTTC.

The chain has TRBV6-5 and TRBJ2-1, with 7 positions matching TRBD2. Germline V gene lookup returns CDR1 MNHEY and CDR2 SVGAGI. The J segment lost 4 bases and the V segment lost 10 bases, leaving 13 bases of the junction unmatched. The CDR3 runs to 15 residues. The CDR3, as DNA: TGTGCCACCAAAAACGGCGGGGGTCGGTACAATGAGCAGTTCTTC. It specifies CATKNGGGRYNEQFF.

This chain uses TRBV28 with TRBJ1-5; 9 positions match TRBD1. V lost 6 bases to trimming and J lost 4 bases; unmatched junction nucleotides: 7. Germline-derived CDR1 and CDR2 are MDHEN and SYDVKM. The CDR3 has 15 amino acids. CDR3 loop: CASRALTGGNQPQHF. In DNA form, the CDR3 reads TGTGCCAGCAGGGCATTGACAGGGGGGAATCAGCCCCAGCATTTT.

The rearrangement links TRBV11-2 to TRBJ2-3; 9 nucleotides match TRBD2. Losses at the gene ends were 0 bases for V and 3 bases for J; bases not matched to a gene: 16. This CDR3 is 20 amino acids long. Germline CDR1 and CDR2: SGHAT and FQNNGV. The CDR3 DNA reads TGTGCCAGCAGCTTAGAGGGGCTAGCGGGAATTAGCTTCGATACAGATACGCAGTATTTT. Protein product: CASSLEGLAGISFDTDTQYF.

As to this clone: This specimen includes other DNA sequences encoding the same CDR3. The chain recombines TRBV5-1 with TRBJ2-1; maybe TRBD1 (6 bases). With 0 bases removed from V and 4 bases from J, the gap between germline ends came to 8 bases. Germline values: CDR1 SGHRS, CDR2 YFSETQ. The length of the CDR3 is 14 residues. As DNA, the CDR3 is TGCGCCAGCAGCTTGGGACAGGAATACAATGAGCAGTTCTTC. This sequence encodes CASSLGQEYNEQFF.

The chain combines TRBV7-3 with TRBJ2-7, with a weak D call TRBD2 (7 bases). CDR1 is SGHTA and CDR2 is FQGTGA in the germline V gene. Trimming left V 5 bases short and J 4 bases short, with 12 bases between. CDR3 length equals 13 residues. DNA for the CDR3: TGTGCCAGCAGCAGGGGGAGGGAGTACGAGCAGTACTTC. Residues: CASSRGREYEQYF. Based on the CDR3 plus reference TRBV7-3 and TRBJ2-7, the full variable domain is GAGVSQTPSNKVTEKGKYVELRCDPISGHTALYWYRQSLGQGPEFLIYFQGTGAADDSGLPNDRFFAVRPEGSVSTLKIQRTERGDSAVYLCASSRGREYEQYFGPGTRLTVT.

The rearrangement links TRBV6-5 to TRBJ2-7; D gene uncertain. The germline gives CDR1 MNHEY, CDR2 SVGAGI. The CDR3 runs 11 residues. The V end was cut by 6 bases, the J end by 3 bases, with 6 bases between. The CDR3 spells CASRRRYEQYF. CDR3 in DNA: TGTGCCAGCAGACGACGCTACGAGCAGTACTTC.

The rearrangement uses TRBV6-5 and TRBJ1-2, with D hard to call. Trimming left V 8 bases short and J 2 bases short, with 9 bases between. Germline CDR1 is MNHEY and CDR2 is SVGAGI. The CDR3 consists of 12 residues. CDR3 sequence reads: CASGDGNYGYTF. CDR3 bases: TGTGCCAGCGGGGATGGCAACTATGGCTACACCTTC.

V is TRBV30 and J is TRBJ2-5; 9 bases are shared with TRBD1. The trim removed 4 bases at V and 5 bases at J, leaving 8 bases unmatched. The CDR3 totals 14 residues. The V gene's germline CDR1 is GTSNPN and CDR2 SVGIG (reference sequence). CDR3 loop: CAWKLQGATETQYF. The CDR3 region has the DNA TGTGCCTGGAAACTACAGGGGGCGACGGAGACCCAGTACTTC.

The chain links TRBV27 to TRBJ2-7; tentatively, D is TRBD1 (5 bases). The CDR3 length is 14 residues. Germline loops: CDR1 MNHEY, CDR2 SMNVEV (reference sequence). Trimming cost V 6 bases and J 1 base, with 13 bases left between them. The CDR3 DNA sequence: TGTGCCAGCAGGCCAGACAGCTTGTCCTACGAGCAGTACTTC. Amino acids: CASRPDSLSYEQYF.

This clone was recorded only once. The chain employs TRBV5-6 and TRBJ1-2, with no clear D. There are 14 residues in the CDR3. Germline V CDR1 and CDR2: SGHDT, YYEEEE. Trimming left V 4 bases short and J 5 bases short, with 15 bases between. This CDR3 reads CASSPGRSFYGYTF. The CDR3 DNA is TGTGCCAGCAGCCCTGGACGGAGCTTTTATGGCTACACCTTC.

The chain combines TRBV18 with TRBJ2-3; D gene unclear. CDR1 is KGHSH and CDR2 is LQKENI in the germline V gene. This CDR3 spans 13 amino acids. V gave up 4 bases and J gave up 6 bases, with 11 bases separating them. CDR3 DNA: TGTGCCAGCTCACGTGAGACCTTCGATACGCAGTATTTT. Amino acids: CASSRETFDTQYF.

The chain carries TRBV6-5 and TRBJ2-7; weak D call: TRBD1 (5 bases). The germline V and J ends were trimmed by 9 bases and 5 bases, with 23 bases remaining between them. Germline CDR1 reads MNHEY; CDR2 reads SVGAGI. There are 15 residues in the CDR3. CDR3 sequence (DNA): TGTGCCAGTGCGTCTGGGGAAAAGGGGAAGGACGAGCAGTACTTC. Protein: CASASGEKGKDEQYF.

V is TRBV11-2 and J is TRBJ2-7; 9 nucleotides align to TRBD1. Trimming removed 1 base from V and 5 bases from J; junction bases left unmatched: 6. This CDR3 has 15 amino acids. Germline lookup yields CDR1 SGHAT and CDR2 FQNNGV. CDR3 DNA: TGTGCCAGCAGCTTAGCGGGACAGGGTCTCGACGAGCAGTACTTC. Translated: CASSLAGQGLDEQYF.

The DNA for the CDR3 is TGCGCCAGCAGCTTGGCCCGAGGACGCATCAATGAGCAGTTCTTC. Amino acid sequence: CASSLARGRINEQFF. J is TRBJ2-1 and V is TRBV5-1; D is ambiguous. Looked up from germline, CDR1 is SGHRS and CDR2 is YFSETQ. This CDR3 spans 15 amino acids. Deletions cut 0 bases from V and 6 bases from J, with 13 bases between.

A few counts support this clone. The V and J genes are TRBV5-1 and TRBJ1-1; perhaps TRBD1 as D (6 bases). This CDR3 contains 13 residues. CDR1 is SGHRS, CDR2 YFSETQ, per germline. V gave up 3 bases and J gave up 7 bases, with 13 bases separating them. CDR3 amino acids: CASSSEPDSEAFF. The CDR3 nucleotides are TGCGCCAGCAGCTCCGAACCGGACAGTGAAGCTTTCTTT.

The chain is built from TRBV2 and TRBJ1-1; 9 bases agree with TRBD1. The CDR3 is made up of 13 amino acids. Germline trimming cut 6 bases from V and 4 bases from J; bases unmatched to any gene: 3. Germline V gives CDR1 SNHLY, CDR2 FYNNEI. The chain's CDR3 is CASRMGQGTEAFF. CDR3 DNA sequence: TGTGCCAGCAGGATGGGACAGGGCACTGAAGCTTTCTTT.

There are a few counts of this clone. CDR3 protein: CASTQDGYGYTF. DNA for the CDR3: TGTGCCAGCACCCAAGACGGCTATGGCTACACCTTC. The V and J genes are TRBV6-1 and TRBJ1-2, with unresolved D. This CDR3 contains 12 residues. Trimming removed 7 bases at V and 4 bases at J, with 10 bases between. The V gene's germline CDR1 is MNHNS and CDR2 SASEGT.

The genes are TRBV6-1 and TRBJ1-4; the D is unclear. V gave up 6 bases and J gave up 0 bases, with 2 bases separating them. CDR3 length: 12 amino acids. Germline V gene data show CDR1 as MNHNS and CDR2 as SASEGT. This CDR3 is CASRTTNEKLFF. The CDR3 DNA is TGTGCCAGCAGAACAACTAATGAAAAACTGTTTTTT.

This clone showed up just once. The sample holds other DNA sequences that translate to the same CDR3. The chain is built from TRBV19 and TRBJ2-7, with TRBD1 identical over 8 bases. J gave up 3 bases and V 3 bases, and 4 bases lay outside the gene matches. Germline V gene sequence: CDR1 LNHDA, CDR2 SQIVND (reference sequence). The CDR3 is 14 residues long. CDR3: CASSIGTGNYEQYF. DNA for the CDR3: TGTGCCAGTAGTATCGGGACAGGCAACTACGAGCAGTACTTC.

The chain couples TRBV10-3 to TRBJ2-7; 14 bases map to TRBD2. V shed 10 bases, J shed 2 bases, and the junction held 4 bases outside the gene matches. This CDR3 is 14 amino acids long. CDR1 and CDR2 from the germline V gene are ENHRY and SYGVKD. The CDR3 nucleotides are TGTGCCACCCGACTAGCGGGAGGGACCTACGAGCAGTACTTC. It yields the protein CATRLAGGTYEQYF.

The rearrangement uses TRBV30 and TRBJ2-7, with 7 positions matching TRBD1. The CDR3 sequence is 16 residues long. Germline values: CDR1 GTSNPN, CDR2 SVGIG (reference sequence). Trimming removed 5 bases from V and 5 bases from J; junction bases left unmatched: 18. The CDR3 sequence is CAWRTGTVVLPDEQYF. CDR3 nucleotide sequence: TGTGCCTGGCGGACCGGGACAGTAGTTCTCCCGGACGAGCAGTACTTC.

This chain connects TRBV7-2 to TRBJ2-7; D gene ambiguous. Between the trimmed V and J ends, which lost 5 bases and 5 bases, there was a span of 13 bases. Germline V gene sequence: CDR1 SGHTA, CDR2 FQGNSA. The CDR3 is 13 amino acids. The CDR3 DNA sequence: TGTGCCAGCAGCCCCCGGGCTCAGCACGAGCAGTACTTC. Amino acids: CASSPRAQHEQYF.

As for this clone: Other DNA variants within this sample encode the same CDR3. The chain uses TRBV28 and TRBJ2-2; D may be TRBD2 (5 bases). This CDR3 spans 12 amino acids. The V and J ends lost 9 bases and 5 bases respectively, with 10 bases between them. The V gene's germline CDR1 is MDHEN and CDR2 SYDVKM. The CDR3 region has the DNA TGTGCCAGTACCCGGGGTACCGGGGAGCTGTTTTTT. Residues: CASTRGTGELFF.

Remarks on this clone: Other DNA sequences in the same sample also yield this CDR3. The rearrangement uses TRBV25-1 and TRBJ1-3, with D possibly TRBD1 on 6 matching bases. CDR1 MGHDK and CDR2 SYGVNS come from the germline V gene. V lost 4 bases and J 0 bases, leaving 7 bases between the germline ends. The CDR3 covers 14 residues. CDR3 loop: CASSVGGSGNTIYF. The CDR3 region has the DNA TGTGCCAGCAGTGTAGGGGGCTCTGGAAACACCATATATTTT.

This sequence joins TRBV7-2 and TRBJ2-7; possibly TRBD1 for D (7 bases). V shed 1 base and J shed 0 bases, with 13 bases lying between them. Germline V gene sequence: CDR1 SGHTA, CDR2 FQGNSA. The CDR3 is 16 amino acids. In DNA form, the CDR3 reads TGTGCCAGCAGCTTAGATTCAGGGGGGAGCTCCTACGAGCAGTACTTC. It specifies CASSLDSGGSSYEQYF.

This clone was recorded once. V is TRBV5-1 and J is TRBJ2-3, with 8 bases matching TRBD2. The germline gives CDR1 SGHRS, CDR2 YFSETQ. The CDR3 is made up of 17 amino acids. With 2 bases clipped from V and 2 bases from J, the junction kept 10 bases outside the gene matches. The CDR3 loop reads CASSLRGGYSVTDTQYF. DNA of the CDR3: TGCGCCAGCAGCTTACGCGGGGGGTATTCGGTCACAGATACGCAGTATTTT.

V gene TRBV6-5 combines with J gene TRBJ2-2; weak D call: TRBD1 (5 bases). From germline, CDR1 is MNHEY and CDR2 SVGAGI. The CDR3 contains 15 residues. The germline V and J ends were trimmed by 2 bases and 6 bases, with 13 bases remaining between them. CDR3 in amino acids: CASSYLAEGAGELFF. Written as DNA, the CDR3 is TGTGCCAGCAGTTACCTCGCAGAAGGGGCCGGGGAGCTGTTTTTT.